The subject of this entry is one T cell receptor (beta chain). The record originates from a study of shared clonotypes between healthy human individuals. Profiling relied on immunoSEQ multiplex PCR, and the TCRdb table lists in-frame clones only, not all of them. The sample holds some 2 million clones, roughly 94% seen once. In the naive CD8 group, cells lacked CD45RO and were positively selected for CCR7, so terminally differentiated effector memory CD45RA+ cells were left out. Germline values: CDR1 MDHEN, CDR2 SYDVKM. The CDR3 consists of 14 residues. V was clipped by 2 bases and J by 3 bases, with 8 bases between them.

Source material: naive CD8+ T cells sorted from blood. The origin of this receptor is a man between 18 and 35 years old in good health. The V call is TRBV28, the J call TRBJ2-4; D tentatively reads TRBD1 or TRBD2 (5 bases each). The CDR3 DNA sequence: TGTGCCAGCAGTTTAGAGGGGCTCAAAAACATTCAGTACTTC. Translation gives CASSLEGLKNIQYF.